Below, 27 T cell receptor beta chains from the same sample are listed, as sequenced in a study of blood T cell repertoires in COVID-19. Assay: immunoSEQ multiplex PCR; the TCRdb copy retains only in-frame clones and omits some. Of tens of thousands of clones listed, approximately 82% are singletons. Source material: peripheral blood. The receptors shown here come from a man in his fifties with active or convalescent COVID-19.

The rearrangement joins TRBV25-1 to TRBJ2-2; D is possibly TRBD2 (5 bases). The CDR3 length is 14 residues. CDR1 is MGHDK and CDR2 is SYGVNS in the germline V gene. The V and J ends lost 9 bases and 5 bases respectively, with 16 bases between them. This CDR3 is CASTTDGMTGELFF. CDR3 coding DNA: TGTGCCAGTACTACTGACGGGATGACCGGGGAGCTGTTTTTT. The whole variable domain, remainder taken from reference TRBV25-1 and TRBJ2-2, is EADIYQTPRYLVIGTGKKITLECSQTMGHDKMYWYQQDPGMELHLIHYSYGVNSTEKGDLSSESTVSRIRTEHFPLTLESARPSHTSQYLCASTTDGMTGELFFGEGSRLTVL.

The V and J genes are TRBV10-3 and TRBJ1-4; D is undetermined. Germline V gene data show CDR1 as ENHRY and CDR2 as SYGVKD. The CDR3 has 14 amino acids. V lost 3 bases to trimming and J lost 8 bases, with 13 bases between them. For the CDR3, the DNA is TGTGCCATCAGTGACCCCGGGGTAGGAGAAAAACTGTTTTTT. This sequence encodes CAISDPGVGEKLFF.

The CDR3 spells CAWGLRSGHRSTNEKLFF. DNA for the CDR3: TGTGCCTGGGGGTTGCGTTCCGGTCACCGTTCAACTAATGAAAAACTGTTTTTT. This chain connects TRBV30 to TRBJ1-4; D gene uncertain. The V end was cut by 5 bases, the J end by 0 bases, with 22 bases between. This CDR3 spans 18 amino acids. Germline CDR1 is GTSNPN and CDR2 is SVGIG (reference sequence). Based on the CDR3 plus reference TRBV30 and TRBJ1-4, the full variable domain is SQTIHQWPATLVQPVGSPLSLECTVEGTSNPNLYWYRQAAGRGLQLLFYSVGIGQISSEVPQNLSASRPQDRQFILSSKKLLLSDSGFYLCAWGLRSGHRSTNEKLFFGSGTQLSVL.

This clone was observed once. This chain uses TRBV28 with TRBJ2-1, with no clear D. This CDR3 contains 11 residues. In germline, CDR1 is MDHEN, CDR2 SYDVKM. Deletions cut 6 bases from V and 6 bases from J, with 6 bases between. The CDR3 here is CASRGPNEQFF. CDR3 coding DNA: TGTGCCAGCAGGGGCCCCAATGAGCAGTTCTTC.

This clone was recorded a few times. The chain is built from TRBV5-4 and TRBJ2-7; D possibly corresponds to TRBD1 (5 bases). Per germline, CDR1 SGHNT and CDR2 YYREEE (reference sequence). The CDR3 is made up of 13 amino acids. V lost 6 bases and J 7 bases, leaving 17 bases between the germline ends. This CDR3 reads CASNLDSGGEQYF. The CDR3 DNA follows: TGTGCCAGCAACTTAGACAGTGGTGGGGAGCAGTACTTC.

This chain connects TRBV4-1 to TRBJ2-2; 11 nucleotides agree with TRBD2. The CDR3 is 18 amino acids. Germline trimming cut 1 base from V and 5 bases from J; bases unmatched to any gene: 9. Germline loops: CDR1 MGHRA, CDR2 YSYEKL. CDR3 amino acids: CASSQVGGGLAETGELFF. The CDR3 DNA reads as TGCGCCAGCAGCCAAGTGGGGGGGGGACTAGCGGAGACCGGGGAGCTGTTTTTT.

For the CDR3, the DNA is TGCGCCAGCAGCAGTCCGGGACACGGTTTTTTTGACCAGTACTTC. It encodes CASSSPGHGFFDQYF. The genes are TRBV5-1 and TRBJ2-5; maybe TRBD1 (6 bases). The length of the CDR3 is 15 residues. Trimming left V 4 bases short and J 10 bases short, with 23 bases between. Germline V gives CDR1 SGHRS, CDR2 YFSETQ.

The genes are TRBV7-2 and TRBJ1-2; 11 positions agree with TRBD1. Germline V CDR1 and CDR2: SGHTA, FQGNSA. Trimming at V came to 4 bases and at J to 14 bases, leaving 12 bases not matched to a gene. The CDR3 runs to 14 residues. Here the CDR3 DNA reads TGTGCCAGCAGCTCCACCGGGACAGGGGGAAGCAGTACCTTC. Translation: CASSSTGTGGSSTF.

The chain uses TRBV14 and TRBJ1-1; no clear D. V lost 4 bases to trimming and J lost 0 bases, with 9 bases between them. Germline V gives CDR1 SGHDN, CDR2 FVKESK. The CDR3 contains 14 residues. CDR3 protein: CASSLKQLNTEAFF. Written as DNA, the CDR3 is TGTGCCAGCAGCCTAAAACAGTTGAACACTGAAGCTTTCTTT.

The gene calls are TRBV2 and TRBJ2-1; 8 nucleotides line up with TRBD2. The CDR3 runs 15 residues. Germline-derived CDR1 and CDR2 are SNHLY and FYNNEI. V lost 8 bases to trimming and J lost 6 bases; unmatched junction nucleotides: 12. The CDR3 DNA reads TGTGCCAGCGGTCAATGGCTAGCGGGTCGCAATGAGCAGTTCTTC. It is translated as CASGQWLAGRNEQFF.

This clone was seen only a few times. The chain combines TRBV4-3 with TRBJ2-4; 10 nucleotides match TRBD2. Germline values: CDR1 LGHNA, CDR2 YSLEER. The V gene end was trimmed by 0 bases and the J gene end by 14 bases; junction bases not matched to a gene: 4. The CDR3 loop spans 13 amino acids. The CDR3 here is CASSQDQRGGEYF. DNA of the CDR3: TGCGCCAGCAGCCAAGATCAGCGGGGGGGGGAGTACTTC.

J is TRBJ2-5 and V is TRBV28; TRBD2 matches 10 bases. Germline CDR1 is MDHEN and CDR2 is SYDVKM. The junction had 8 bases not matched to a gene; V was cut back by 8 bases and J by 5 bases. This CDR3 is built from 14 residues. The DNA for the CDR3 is TGTGCCAGCTGGAGCGGGGGGGCCGGGGAGACCCAGTACTTC. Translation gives CASWSGGAGETQYF.

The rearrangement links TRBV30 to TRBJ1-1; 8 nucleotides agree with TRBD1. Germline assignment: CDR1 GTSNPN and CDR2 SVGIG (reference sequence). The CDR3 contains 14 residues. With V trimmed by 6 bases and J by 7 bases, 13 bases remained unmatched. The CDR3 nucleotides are TGTGCCTGCGCAATTGGACAGGGAGGCGGTGAAGCTTTCTTT. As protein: CACAIGQGGGEAFF.

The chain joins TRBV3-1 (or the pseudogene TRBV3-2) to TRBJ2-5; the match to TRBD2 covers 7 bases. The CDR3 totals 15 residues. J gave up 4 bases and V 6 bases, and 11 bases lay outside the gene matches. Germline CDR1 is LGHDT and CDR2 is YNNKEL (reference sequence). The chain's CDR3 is CASRKNTGGGETQYF. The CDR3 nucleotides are TGTGCCAGCAGAAAAAACACCGGCGGGGGAGAGACCCAGTACTTC.

The CDR3 DNA sequence: TGTGCCACCAGCGGCGCCGACAGAAGCTCCTACAATGAGCAGTTCTTC. Translated, it gives CATSGADRSSYNEQFF. The chain combines TRBV15 with TRBJ2-1, with D possibly matching TRBD1 (5 bases). Germline CDR1 and CDR2: LNHNV and YYDKDF (reference sequence). This CDR3 has 16 amino acids. V lost 5 bases to trimming and J lost 0 bases, with 14 bases between them.

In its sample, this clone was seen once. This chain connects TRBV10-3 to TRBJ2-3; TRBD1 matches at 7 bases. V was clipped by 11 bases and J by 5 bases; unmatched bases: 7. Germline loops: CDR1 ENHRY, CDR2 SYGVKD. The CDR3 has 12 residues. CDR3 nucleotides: TGTGCCTCCTGGCAGGGGGAAGATACGCAGTATTTT. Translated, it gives CASWQGEDTQYF.

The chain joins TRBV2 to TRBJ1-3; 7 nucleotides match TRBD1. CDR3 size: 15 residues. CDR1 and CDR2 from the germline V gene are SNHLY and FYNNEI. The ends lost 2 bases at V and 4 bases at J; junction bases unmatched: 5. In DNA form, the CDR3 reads TGTGCCAGCAGTGAAACAGGGGCAGGCGGAAACACCATATATTTT. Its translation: CASSETGAGGNTIYF.

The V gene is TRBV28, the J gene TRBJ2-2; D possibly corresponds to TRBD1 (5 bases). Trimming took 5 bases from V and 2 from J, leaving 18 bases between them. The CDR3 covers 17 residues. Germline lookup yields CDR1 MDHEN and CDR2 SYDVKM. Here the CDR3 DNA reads TGTGCCAGCAGTCGAAGTATTCGGACAACAAACACCGGGGAGCTGTTTTTT. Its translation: CASSRSIRTTNTGELFF.

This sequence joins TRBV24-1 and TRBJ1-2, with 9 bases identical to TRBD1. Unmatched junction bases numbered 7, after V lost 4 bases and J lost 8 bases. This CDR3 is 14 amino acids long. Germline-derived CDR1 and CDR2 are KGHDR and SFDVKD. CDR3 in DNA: TGTGCCACCAGTGAGACCGGGACAGGGAGAGGCTACACCTTC. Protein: CATSETGTGRGYTF.

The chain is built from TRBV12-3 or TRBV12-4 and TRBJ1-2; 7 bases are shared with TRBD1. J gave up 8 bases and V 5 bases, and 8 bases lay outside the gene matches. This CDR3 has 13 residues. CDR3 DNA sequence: TGTGCCAGCAGTCCCGGGACAGAGCGGGGCTACACCTTC. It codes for CASSPGTERGYTF.

CDR3 loop: CASSKELAGRFGTDTQYF. In DNA form, the CDR3 reads TGCGCCAGCAGCAAAGAACTAGCGGGGAGGTTTGGCACAGATACGCAGTATTTT. The genes are TRBV5-1 and TRBJ2-3; 10 nucleotides match TRBD2. CDR1 is SGHRS and CDR2 is YFSETQ in the germline V gene. Germline trimming cut 4 bases from V and 1 base from J; bases unmatched to any gene: 12. There are 18 residues in the CDR3.

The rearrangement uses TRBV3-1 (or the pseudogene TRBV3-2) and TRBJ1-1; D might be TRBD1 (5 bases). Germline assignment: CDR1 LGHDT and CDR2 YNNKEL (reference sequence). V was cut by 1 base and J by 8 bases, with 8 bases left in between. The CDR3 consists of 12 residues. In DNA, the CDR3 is TGTGCCAGCAGCCAAGGGAGGGGAGAAGCTTTCTTT. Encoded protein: CASSQGRGEAFF.

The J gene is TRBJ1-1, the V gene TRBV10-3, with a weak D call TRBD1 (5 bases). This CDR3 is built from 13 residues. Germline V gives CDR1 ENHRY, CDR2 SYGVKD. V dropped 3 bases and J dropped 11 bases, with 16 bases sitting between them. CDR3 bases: TGTGCCATCAGTGATTCAGGGTCGAGTTACGCTTTCTTT. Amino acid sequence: CAISDSGSSYAFF.

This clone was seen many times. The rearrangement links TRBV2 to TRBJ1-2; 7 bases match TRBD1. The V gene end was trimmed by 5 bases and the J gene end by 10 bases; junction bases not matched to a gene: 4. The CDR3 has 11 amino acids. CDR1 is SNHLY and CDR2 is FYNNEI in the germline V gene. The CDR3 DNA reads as TGTGCCAGCAGTACAGACAGGGCCTACACCTTC. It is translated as CASSTDRAYTF.

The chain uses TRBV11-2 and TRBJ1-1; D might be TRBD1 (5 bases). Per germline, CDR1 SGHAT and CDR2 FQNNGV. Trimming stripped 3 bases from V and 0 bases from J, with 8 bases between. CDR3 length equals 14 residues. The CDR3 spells CASSLARVNTEAFF. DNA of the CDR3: TGTGCCAGCAGCTTGGCCAGGGTGAACACTGAAGCTTTCTTT. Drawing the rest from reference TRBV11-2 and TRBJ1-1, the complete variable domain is EAGVAQSPRYKIIEKRQSVAFWCNPISGHATLYWYQQILGQGPKLLIQFQNNGVVDDSQLPKDRFSAERLKGVDSTLKIQPAKLEDSAVYLCASSLARVNTEAFFGQGTRLTVV.

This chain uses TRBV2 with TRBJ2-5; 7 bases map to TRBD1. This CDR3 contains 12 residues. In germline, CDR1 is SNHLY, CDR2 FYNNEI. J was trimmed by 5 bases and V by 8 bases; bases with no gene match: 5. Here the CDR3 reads CASDRAGETQYF. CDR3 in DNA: TGTGCCAGCGACAGGGCAGGGGAGACCCAGTACTTC.

The CDR3 bases are TGTGCCAGCAGCCAAGATCTTGGGGGGATCGGAGAAAAACTGTTTTTT. This codes for CASSQDLGGIGEKLFF. The chain recombines TRBV14 with TRBJ1-4; perhaps TRBD1 as D (5 bases). With 0 bases removed from V and 8 bases from J, the gap between germline ends came to 16 bases. This CDR3 contains 16 residues. CDR1 SGHDN and CDR2 FVKESK come from the germline V gene.